This T cell receptor (beta chain) was obtained from a study of immune cell composition in non-small cell lung cancer (dated by TCRdb to between 2016 and 2019). For the study in its entirety: Histologic subtype, mostly lung adenocarcinoma or squamous cell carcinoma, was determined with H&E together with p63, CK5, Napsin A and TTF-1 immunohistochemistry. TCR-beta sequencing (Adaptive Biotechnologies) was performed on some 35 paired NSCLC tumour and non-adjacent lung specimens plus 26 tumour-only specimens. In supplementary cohort #1, which comprised 10 lung adenocarcinoma cases, paired tumour/lung TCR-beta sequencing was performed and TIL populations were generated so that tumour reactivity could be assessed. A handful of tumour specimens with TCR-beta data were rare histological subtypes and were excluded from the subtype comparisons.

V and J lose 2 bases and 5 bases, and a span of 7 bases separates them. CDR3 length: 13 amino acids, cysteine to phenylalanine. Only the CDR3 region is kept as DNA, spanning 39 bases read in frame from base 1. Via the germline V gene, CDR1 is ENHRY and CDR2 SYGVKD. The investigation overall reported the following: In over nine adenocarcinoma cases, a strong correlation was found between maximal tumour-associated clone frequency and TIL tumour reactivity, whereas no such correlation was found between overall clonality and TIL tumour reactivity. Nearly half of NSCLC cases had tumour-associated clones >0.5%, with more than 60% of squamous carcinomas showing such clones compared with 33% of adenocarcinomas. No significant correlation was found between tumour TCR-beta clonality and smoking pack-years. The reactivity cohort included only approximately 11 cases, and whether tumour-reactive clones share sequences with the dominant in vivo tumour-associated clones was not shown.

Non-adjacent lung tissue from the same patient, taken as far from the tumour as possible and at least 3 cm away, was used for the normal lung samples. Frozen aliquots of unsorted single-cell suspensions were used for genomic DNA extraction with the QIAamp DNA kit. Tissues were received within 2 hours of resection and were immediately processed into single-cell suspensions. Tissue was broken up mechanically, digested enzymatically with DNase I, collagenase I and hyaluronidase for under 35 minutes at 37 degrees C, and then filtered and RBC-lysed. Note on this clone: The antigen it binds to is not known. No qualities accompany the bases; no much larger clone lies one base away.

TCR-beta CDR3 regions were amplified from genomic DNA by a two-step multiplex PCR, with the second step adding Illumina-compatible adaptors. TCR-beta immunosequencing was carried out on an Illumina platform through the commercial immunoSEQ service. On the study's bioinformatics: Repertoires were summarised by productive clonality and by Top 10 Clones, defined as the percentage of T-cell templates derived from the ten most frequent sequences. Productive clonality ranged from 0 to 1, with 1 indicating a monoclonal population. Sequences comprising at least 0.1% of tumour T-cell templates but absent from matched non-adjacent lung were defined as tumour-associated clones and were identified via log10 scatter plots. Two-group comparisons used Student's t-tests, stages used ANOVA, and relationships used linear regression, analysed in GraphPad Prism7 and R. The clones in this table, taken by TCRdb from immuneACCESS, are in-frame only. Not every clone is retained; where verified, under half of the shortfall comes from an unresolved V gene, and the cause of the rest is unknown. The D gene and trimming were derived from the DNA, and the V and J assignments and clone size from that table. A total of about a thousand clones appear in this sample, roughly 82% of them only once. In total, the top ten clones hold around 12% of the sample.

The chain was built from TRBV10-3 and TRBJ2-4, with the D gene call left open. Material: non-adjacent lung tissue. This clonotype originated in a human donor with non-small cell lung cancer. The DNA reads TGTGCCATCAGTGAGAGCCTCGAAAACATTCAGTACTTC. Its translation is CAISESLENIQYF.